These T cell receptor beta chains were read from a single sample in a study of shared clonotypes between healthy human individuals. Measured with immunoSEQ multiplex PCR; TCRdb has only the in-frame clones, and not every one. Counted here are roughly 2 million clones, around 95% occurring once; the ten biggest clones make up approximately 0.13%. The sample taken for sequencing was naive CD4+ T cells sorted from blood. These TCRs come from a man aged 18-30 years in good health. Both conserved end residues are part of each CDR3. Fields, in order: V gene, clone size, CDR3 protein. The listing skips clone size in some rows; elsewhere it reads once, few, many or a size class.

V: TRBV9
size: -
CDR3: CASSVTDQATQYF

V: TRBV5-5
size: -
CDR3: CASSWNKNTEAFF

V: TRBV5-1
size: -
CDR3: CASSFRDRGLAGELFF

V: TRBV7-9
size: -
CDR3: CASSPGTGYGEKLFF

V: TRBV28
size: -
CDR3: CASSFRTLQGEQYF

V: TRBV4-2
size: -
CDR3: CASSQDLTSGGETQYF

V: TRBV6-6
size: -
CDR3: CASSFSGPQHF

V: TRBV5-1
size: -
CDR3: CASSVGTGPYGYTF

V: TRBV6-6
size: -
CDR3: CASWGGNYGYTF

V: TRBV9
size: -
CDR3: CASSAGTSQETQYF

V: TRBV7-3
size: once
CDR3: CASSSNRGPGNTIYF

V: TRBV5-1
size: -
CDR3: CASSLGASATETQYF

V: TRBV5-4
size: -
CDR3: CASSTTSGTYNEQFF

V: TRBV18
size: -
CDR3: CASSLRGQPQHF

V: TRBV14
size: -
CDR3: CASSPTGRYGYTF

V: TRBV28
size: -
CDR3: CASTGQGGQPQHF

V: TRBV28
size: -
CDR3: CASRRDQETQYF

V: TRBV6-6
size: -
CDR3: CASTQSGGSSYNEQFF

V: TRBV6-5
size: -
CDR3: CASRRGPNQPQHF

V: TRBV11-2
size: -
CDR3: CASSLAANTGELFF

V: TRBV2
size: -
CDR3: CASRVAQGQPQHF

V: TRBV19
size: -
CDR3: CASSIQENFYGYTF

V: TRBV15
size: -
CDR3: CATSSPGGVNIQYF

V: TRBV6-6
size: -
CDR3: CASSGQGRNEQFF

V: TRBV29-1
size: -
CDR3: CSVAPRLVNTEAFF

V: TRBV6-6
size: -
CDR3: CASSRAINYEQYF

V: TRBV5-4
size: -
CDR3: CASSLLTSGRYNEQFF

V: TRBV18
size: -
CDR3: CASSPTSGDYEQFF

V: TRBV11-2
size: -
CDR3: CASSLRRLNSGNTIYF

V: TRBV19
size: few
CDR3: CASSIEGNTEAFF

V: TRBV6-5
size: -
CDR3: CASSRNSAYNEQFF

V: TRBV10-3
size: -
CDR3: CAISRTSDSYEQYF

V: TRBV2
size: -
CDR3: CATGGTRSSYEQYF

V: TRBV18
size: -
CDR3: CASSPSSGPPLGEQFF

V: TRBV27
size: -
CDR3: CASSYRQDFYEQYF

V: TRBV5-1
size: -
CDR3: CASRQAGTVGDTQYF

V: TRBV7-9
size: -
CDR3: CASSSGGPLGNEQFF

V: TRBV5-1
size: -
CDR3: CASRPSGTYEQYF

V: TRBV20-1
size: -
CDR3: CSAPDTDTQYF

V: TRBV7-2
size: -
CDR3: CASSLASGSSYNEQFF

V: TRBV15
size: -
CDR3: CEWDRARVTIYF

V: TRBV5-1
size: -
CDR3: CASSLPDRGSGTQYF

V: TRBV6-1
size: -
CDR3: CAISLGSSGNTIYF

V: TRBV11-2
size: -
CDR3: CASSLDVGEQFF

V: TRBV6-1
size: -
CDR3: CASSAEGAAGNTIYF

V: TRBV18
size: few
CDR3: CASSLQEAYSPLHF